One and the same sample provided the 27 T cell receptor beta chains below, sequenced in a study of shared clonotypes between healthy human individuals. Data came from immunoSEQ multiplex PCR; TCRdb stores just in-frame clones and leaves some out. The sample holds some 2,000,000 clones, 85% to 95% seen once. The sequenced sample was naive CD4+ T cells sorted from blood. Described subset: CD45RA+ positively selected. These receptors were taken from a man aged 18 to 30 in good health.

A single count supports this clone. The CDR3 nucleotides read TGTGCCATCAGTGGATTAATGGGCCTTGGGGTAGATACGCAGTATTTT. Translation: CAISGLMGLGVDTQYF. The chain joins TRBV10-3 to TRBJ2-3, with unresolved D. CDR3 length equals 16 residues. Germline CDR1 ENHRY, CDR2 SYGVKD. V dropped 4 bases and J dropped 5 bases, with 19 bases sitting between them.

The V and J genes are TRBV6-6 and TRBJ1-1, with D hard to call. V was trimmed by 7 bases and J by 4 bases, leaving 22 bases between them. The CDR3 has 16 residues. Germline CDR1 MNHNY, CDR2 SVGAGI (reference sequence). CDR3 sequence: CASILGVASPPTEAFF. In nucleotides, the CDR3 is TGTGCCAGCATTCTAGGAGTAGCCAGCCCCCCCACTGAAGCTTTCTTT.

The V call is TRBV6-6, the J call TRBJ2-7, with D tentatively TRBD1 (9 bases). The CDR3 is made up of 14 amino acids. Per germline, CDR1 MNHNY and CDR2 SVGAGI (reference sequence). V gave up 7 bases and J gave up 4 bases, with 17 bases separating them. The CDR3 DNA sequence: TGTGCCAGCAATATAGCGGGACAGGGTTACGAGCAGTACTTC. Amino acids: CASNIAGQGYEQYF.

The chain combines TRBV6-5 with TRBJ1-2; 7 bases align to TRBD1. CDR1 MNHEY and CDR2 SVGAGI come from the germline V gene. After removal of 6 bases from V and 0 bases from J, the junction contained 4 bases not matched to a gene. The CDR3 loop spans 14 amino acids. In DNA, the CDR3 is TGTGCCAGCAGAAGGGACAGAGCTAACTATGGCTACACCTTC. Residues: CASRRDRANYGYTF.

The J gene is TRBJ2-2, the V gene TRBV5-1; D is uncertain. Germline V gene data show CDR1 as SGHRS and CDR2 as YFSETQ. The germline V and J ends were trimmed by 2 bases and 7 bases, with 12 bases remaining between them. CDR3 length: 14 residues. The CDR3 loop reads CASSLEGWDGELFF. In nucleotides, the CDR3 is TGCGCCAGCAGCTTAGAAGGCTGGGACGGGGAGCTGTTTTTT.

CDR3 in amino acids: CASRPWDREGEQYF. For the CDR3, the DNA is TGTGCCAGCAGACCCTGGGACAGGGAAGGGGAGCAGTACTTC. V gene TRBV27 combines with J gene TRBJ2-7, with 9 bases identical to TRBD1. This CDR3 has 14 amino acids. With 6 bases clipped from V and 7 bases from J, the junction kept 10 bases outside the gene matches. Per germline, CDR1 MNHEY and CDR2 SMNVEV (reference sequence).

The chain employs TRBV6-6 and TRBJ2-2; D is possibly TRBD2 (5 bases). In germline, CDR1 is MNHNY, CDR2 SVGAGI (reference sequence). The CDR3 extends over 13 amino acids. Trimming took off 7 bases at V and 1 base at J, with 7 bases between the two ends. As DNA, the CDR3 is TGTGCCAGCACTCGGGGGAACACCGGGGAGCTGTTTTTT. It is translated as CASTRGNTGELFF.

This clone was found a few times. The CDR3 coding sequence is TGTGCCAGCAGTGGCGGGACATCATATCAGCCCCAGCATTTT. This translates into CASSGGTSYQPQHF. The chain carries TRBV6-1 and TRBJ1-5; D is perhaps TRBD1 (6 bases). Trimming took off 4 bases at V and 5 bases at J, with 12 bases between the two ends. The CDR3 runs to 14 residues. From germline, CDR1 is MNHNS and CDR2 SASEGT.

The CDR3 DNA is TGTGCCAGCAGCATATCGTCTGACAGGCCCTACGAGCAGTACTTC. It is translated as CASSISSDRPYEQYF. The chain couples TRBV7-2 to TRBJ2-7; the D gene is possibly TRBD1 (6 bases). The germline V gene encodes CDR1 SGHTA and CDR2 FQGNSA. This CDR3 has 15 residues. V gave up 5 bases and J gave up 2 bases, with 16 bases separating them.

Worth noting for this clone: This sample also contains other DNA sequences that code for the same CDR3. The chain joins TRBV11-2 to TRBJ2-1; possibly TRBD1 or TRBD2 for D (5 bases each). V was clipped by 7 bases and J by 2 bases, with 27 bases between them. This CDR3 is 19 amino acids long. Germline assignment: CDR1 SGHAT and CDR2 FQNNGV. The CDR3 nucleotides are TGTGCCAGCAACCCAGGTAGCTTCTATCAGGGAGCGACCTACAATGAGCAGTTCTTC. Translating gives CASNPGSFYQGATYNEQFF.

The rearrangement uses TRBV28 and TRBJ2-1; 7 nucleotides match TRBD2. The J segment lost 6 bases and the V segment lost 4 bases, leaving 9 bases of the junction unmatched. Germline-derived CDR1 and CDR2 are MDHEN and SYDVKM. The CDR3 consists of 15 residues. The CDR3 DNA follows: TGTGCCAGCAGTTCATATATTAGACTAGCCAATGAGCAGTTCTTC. The encoded protein is CASSSYIRLANEQFF.

The gene calls are TRBV7-9 and TRBJ2-1; possible D gene TRBD2, 7 bases. CDR3 length: 17 residues. CDR1 is SEHNR and CDR2 is FQNEAQ in the germline V gene (reference sequence). V lost 1 base and J 0 bases, leaving 13 bases between the germline ends. Here the CDR3 reads CASSLVGGASSYNEQFF. The CDR3, as DNA: TGTGCCAGCAGCTTAGTTGGGGGGGCGAGCTCCTACAATGAGCAGTTCTTC. Complete variable domain (other parts from reference TRBV7-9 and TRBJ2-1): DTGVSQNPRHKITKRGQNVTFRCDPISEHNRLYWYRQTLGQGPEFLTYFQNEAQLEKSRLLSDRFSAERPKGSFSTLEIQRTEQGDSAMYLCASSLVGGASSYNEQFFGPGTRLTVL.

The chain links TRBV10-3 to TRBJ2-7, with 7 bases aligning to TRBD1. This CDR3 has 15 amino acids. Germline assignment: CDR1 ENHRY and CDR2 SYGVKD. V trimming: 4 bases; J trimming: 3 bases; junction bases outside the gene matches: 9. The CDR3 DNA follows: TGTGCCATCAGTGGGCCCGGGACAGACCTCTACGAGCAGTACTTC. It encodes CAISGPGTDLYEQYF.

The V call is TRBV10-3, the J call TRBJ2-7, with a possible D match to TRBD2 (6 bases). The CDR3 runs 15 residues. V shed 4 bases and J shed 6 bases, with 19 bases lying between them. Per germline, CDR1 ENHRY and CDR2 SYGVKD. The CDR3 spells CAISGLGGLLSEQYF. The DNA for the CDR3 is TGTGCCATCAGTGGACTGGGGGGACTCCTCAGCGAGCAGTACTTC.

The gene calls are TRBV5-4 and TRBJ1-1, with 11 bases aligning to TRBD1. This CDR3 is built from 15 residues. Per germline, CDR1 SGHNT and CDR2 YYREEE (reference sequence). V lost 4 bases, J lost 4 bases, and 6 bases stayed unmatched. CDR3 amino acids: CASSRTGGAGTEAFF. DNA of the CDR3: TGTGCCAGCAGCAGGACAGGGGGCGCGGGCACTGAAGCTTTCTTT.

This clone was picked up one time. V is TRBV28 and J is TRBJ2-3; 9 nucleotides line up with TRBD2. With V trimmed by 6 bases and J by 4 bases, 11 bases remained unmatched. This CDR3 has 16 amino acids. Germline loops: CDR1 MDHEN, CDR2 SYDVKM. CDR3 sequence (DNA): TGTGCCAGCAGGACCCATCTTGCGGGGGGGCCAGATACGCAGTATTTT. Amino acids: CASRTHLAGGPDTQYF.

The rearrangement joins TRBV7-2 to TRBJ2-1, with D unresolved. With 6 bases removed from V and 7 bases from J, the gap between germline ends came to 10 bases. The CDR3 consists of 12 residues. CDR1 and CDR2 (germline): SGHTA, FQGNSA. DNA of the CDR3: TGTGCCAGCAGGGAAGAAACGAATGAGCAGTTCTTC. Translated, it gives CASREETNEQFF.

V usage is TRBV5-5 and J usage is TRBJ2-2; D may be TRBD1 (6 bases). The CDR3 runs to 16 residues. V was shortened by 0 bases and J by 0 bases, with 9 bases between the two germline ends. In germline, CDR1 is SGHKS, CDR2 YYEKEE (reference sequence). The CDR3: CASSLAGTTNTGELFF. For the CDR3, the DNA is TGTGCCAGCAGCTTGGCCGGGACAACGAACACCGGGGAGCTGTTTTTT.

With respect to this clone: Other DNA sequences within the sample encode an identical CDR3. The chain uses TRBV5-6 and TRBJ2-5; 12 bases match TRBD2. Germline CDR1 reads SGHDT; CDR2 reads YYEEEE. The CDR3 contains 15 residues. Trimming took 2 bases from V and 4 from J; bases not matched to a gene: 3. The DNA for the CDR3 is TGTGCCAGCAGCTTACGACTAGCGGGAGTAGAGACCCAGTACTTC. Translated, it gives CASSLRLAGVETQYF.

The CDR3 DNA sequence: TGTGCCAGCAGCTACCGAGCCGGGACAGTGACAGAAAACATTCAGTACTTC. Translation gives CASSYRAGTVTENIQYF. The chain uses TRBV9 and TRBJ2-4; 7 bases agree with TRBD1. CDR1 and CDR2 (germline): SGDLS, YYNGEE. This CDR3 is built from 17 residues. Losses at the gene ends were 4 bases for V and 5 bases for J; bases not matched to a gene: 15. The whole variable domain, filled in from reference TRBV9 and TRBJ2-4, reads DSGVTQTPKHLITATGQRVTLRCSPRSGDLSVYWYQQSLDQGLQFLIQYYNGEERAKGNILERFSAQQFPDLHSELNLSSLELGDSALYFCASSYRAGTVTENIQYFGAGTRLSVL.

The V gene is TRBV10-2, the J gene TRBJ2-3; D might be TRBD2 (5 bases). Trimming removed 3 bases at V and 2 bases at J, with 12 bases between. CDR1 is WSHSY and CDR2 is SAAADI in the germline V gene. The CDR3 consists of 15 residues. The CDR3, as DNA: TGCGCCAGCAGTGAAATAGCGCCCCTCACAGATACGCAGTATTTT. Residues: CASSEIAPLTDTQYF.

The rearrangement uses TRBV2 and TRBJ2-1; D is unclear. This CDR3 spans 11 amino acids. Trimming took off 7 bases at V and 8 bases at J, with 9 bases between the two ends. Germline-derived CDR1 and CDR2 are SNHLY and FYNNEI. The CDR3 here is CASTESHEQFF. The CDR3 nucleotides are TGTGCCAGCACGGAGTCTCATGAGCAGTTCTTC.

This clone has only one observation. V is TRBV2 and J is TRBJ2-2; D is possibly TRBD1 (5 bases). The germline V gene encodes CDR1 SNHLY and CDR2 FYNNEI. The V and J ends lost 5 bases and 0 bases respectively, with 13 bases between them. There are 16 residues in the CDR3. CDR3 region: CASSSQGPANTGELFF. The CDR3 coding sequence is TGTGCCAGCAGTAGCCAGGGTCCCGCGAACACCGGGGAGCTGTTTTTT. The whole variable domain, remainder taken from reference TRBV2 and TRBJ2-2, is EPEVTQTPSHQVTQMGQEVILRCVPISNHLYFYWYRQILGQKVEFLVSFYNNEISEKSEIFDDQFSVERPDGSNFTLKIRSTKLEDSAMYFCASSSQGPANTGELFFGEGSRLTVL.

This clone turned up a few times. DNA of the CDR3: TGTGCCATCAGTGAGTCGTTCTCCCTGTTTAGGACTGAAGCTTTCTTT. It encodes CAISESFSLFRTEAFF. The chain employs TRBV10-3 and TRBJ1-1; no firm D call. V lost 0 bases and J lost 5, with 16 bases in between. Germline assignment: CDR1 ENHRY and CDR2 SYGVKD. The CDR3 spans 16 residues.

CDR3 region: CASSPGQGPSNVLTF. CDR3 in DNA: TGCGCCAGCAGCCCAGGACAGGGTCCGTCCAACGTCCTGACTTTC. The chain is built from TRBV5-1 and TRBJ2-6; 8 nucleotides line up with TRBD1. Germline trimming cut 4 bases from V and 8 bases from J; bases unmatched to any gene: 8. Germline V gene lookup returns CDR1 SGHRS and CDR2 YFSETQ. The CDR3 loop spans 15 amino acids.

V and J are TRBV4-1 and TRBJ2-2; possibly TRBD1 or TRBD2 for D (5 bases each). The CDR3 covers 15 residues. V lost 6 bases, J lost 3 bases, and 14 bases lay in between. Per germline, CDR1 MGHRA and CDR2 YSYEKL. The CDR3 DNA sequence: TGCGCCAGCAGGCCACCGGGACGGGACACCGGGGAGCTGTTTTTT. It encodes CASRPPGRDTGELFF.

V usage is TRBV10-1 and J usage is TRBJ2-1; 8 nucleotides line up with TRBD2. This CDR3 region has 14 residues. Germline V gives CDR1 WNHNN, CDR2 SYGVQD (reference sequence). V was clipped by 3 bases and J by 6 bases; unmatched bases: 4. The CDR3 sequence is CASSESGGVNEQFF. The CDR3 DNA reads as TGCGCCAGCAGTGAATCGGGAGGGGTCAATGAGCAGTTCTTC.